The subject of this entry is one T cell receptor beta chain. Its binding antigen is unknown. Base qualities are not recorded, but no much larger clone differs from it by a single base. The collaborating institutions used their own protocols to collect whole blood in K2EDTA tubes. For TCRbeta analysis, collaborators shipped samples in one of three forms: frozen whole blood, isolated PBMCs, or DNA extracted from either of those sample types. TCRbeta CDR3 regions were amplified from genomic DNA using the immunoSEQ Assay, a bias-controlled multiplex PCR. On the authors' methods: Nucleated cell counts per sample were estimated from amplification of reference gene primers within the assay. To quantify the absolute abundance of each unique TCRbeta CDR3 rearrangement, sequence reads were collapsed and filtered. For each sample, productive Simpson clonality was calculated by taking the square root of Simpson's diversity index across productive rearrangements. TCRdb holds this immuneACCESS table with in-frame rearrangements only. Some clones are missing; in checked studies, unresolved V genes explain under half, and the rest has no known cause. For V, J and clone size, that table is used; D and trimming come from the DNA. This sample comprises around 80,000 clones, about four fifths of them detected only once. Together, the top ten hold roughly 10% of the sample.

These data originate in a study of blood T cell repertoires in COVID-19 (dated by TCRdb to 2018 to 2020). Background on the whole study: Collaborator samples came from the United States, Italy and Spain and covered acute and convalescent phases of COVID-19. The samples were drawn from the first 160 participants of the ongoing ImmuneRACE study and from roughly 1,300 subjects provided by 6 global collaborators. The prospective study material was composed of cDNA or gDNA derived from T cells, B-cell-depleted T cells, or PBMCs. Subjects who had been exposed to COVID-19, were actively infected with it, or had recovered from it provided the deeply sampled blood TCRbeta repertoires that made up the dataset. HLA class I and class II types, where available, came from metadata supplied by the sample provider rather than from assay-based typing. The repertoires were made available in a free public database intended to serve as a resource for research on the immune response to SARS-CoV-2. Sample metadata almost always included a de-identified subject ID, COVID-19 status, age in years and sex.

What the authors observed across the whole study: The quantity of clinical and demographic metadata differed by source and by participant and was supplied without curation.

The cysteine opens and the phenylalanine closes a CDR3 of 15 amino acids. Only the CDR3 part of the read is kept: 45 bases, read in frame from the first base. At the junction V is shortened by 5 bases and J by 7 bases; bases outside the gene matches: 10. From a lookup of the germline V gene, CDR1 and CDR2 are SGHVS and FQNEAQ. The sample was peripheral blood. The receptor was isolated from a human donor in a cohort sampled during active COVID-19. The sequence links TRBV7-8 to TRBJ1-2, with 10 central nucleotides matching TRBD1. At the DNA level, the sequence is TGTGCCAGCAGCGGCCGGGACAGGGGAGGGGGTGGCTACACCTTC. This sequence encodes CASSGRDRGGGGYTF.